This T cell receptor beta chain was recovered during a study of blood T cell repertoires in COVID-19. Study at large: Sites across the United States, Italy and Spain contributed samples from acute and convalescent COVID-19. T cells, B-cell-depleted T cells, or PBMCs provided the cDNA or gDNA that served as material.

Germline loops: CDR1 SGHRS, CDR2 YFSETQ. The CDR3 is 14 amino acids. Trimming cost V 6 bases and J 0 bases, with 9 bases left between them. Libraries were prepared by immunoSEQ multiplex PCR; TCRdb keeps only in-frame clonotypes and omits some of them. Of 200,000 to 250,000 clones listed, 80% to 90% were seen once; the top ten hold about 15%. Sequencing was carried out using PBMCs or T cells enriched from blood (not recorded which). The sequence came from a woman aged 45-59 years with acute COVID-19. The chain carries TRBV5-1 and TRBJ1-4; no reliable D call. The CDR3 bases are TGCGCCAGCAAATCCGGGACAACTAATGAAAAACTGTTTTTT. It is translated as CASKSGTTNEKLFF.